The rows below give T cell receptor beta chains drawn from one sample of a study of T-cell reconstitution after alpha-beta-depleted transplantation in children. One entry per CDR3 protein results from TCRdb running MiXCR on the PCR reads. This table has approximately 430,000 distinct CDR3 sequences, under 20% appearing once. The sample in question was PBMCs, mostly from graft donor cells, obtained 360 days after TCRalphabeta/CD19-depleted stem cell transplant. The receptor set was obtained from a boy younger than two who had a stem cell transplant for Wiskott-Aldrich syndrome, so the T cells may come from the graft donor. The CDR3 runs from the conserved cysteine through the conserved F or W. Each record gives: V gene, D gene, clone size, J gene, CDR3 DNA, CDR3 protein. D genes are given only for firm matches. The size field is filled for only some rows; it gives once, few, many or a size class.

V gene: TRBV20-1; D gene: TRBD2; clone size: -; J gene: TRBJ2-3; CDR3 DNA: TGCAGTGCTAGAGATAACGGGGTGGGACTAGCGGGATATTTCGATACGCAGTATTTT; CDR3 protein: CSARDNGVGLAGYFDTQYF
V gene: TRBV3-1; D gene: -; clone size: few; J gene: TRBJ2-7; CDR3 DNA: TGTGCCAGCAGCCAAGTGGGGGAAGAAACCGAGCAGTACTTC; CDR3 protein: CASSQVGEETEQYF
V gene: TRBV5-1; D gene: TRBD1; clone size: few; J gene: TRBJ2-2; CDR3 DNA: TGCGCCAGCAGCTTCTTACAGGGGGCAAAAGAGCTGTTTTTT; CDR3 protein: CASSFLQGAKELFF
V gene: TRBV12-3/TRBV12-4; D gene: TRBD1; clone size: -; J gene: TRBJ2-1; CDR3 DNA: TGTGCCAGCAGTTCGGTCGACAGGGGCTACAATGAGCAGTTCTTC; CDR3 protein: CASSSVDRGYNEQFF
V gene: TRBV19; D gene: TRBD1; clone size: many; J gene: TRBJ1-2; CDR3 DNA: TGTGCCACCGCCCCACCAGGGACAGGGAGATATGGCTACACCTTC; CDR3 protein: CATAPPGTGRYGYTF
V gene: TRBV28; D gene: -; clone size: -; J gene: TRBJ1-1; CDR3 DNA: TGTGCCAGCAGTGAACAGGGTAAGCACACTGAAGCTTTCTTT; CDR3 protein: CASSEQGKHTEAFF
V gene: TRBV24-1; D gene: TRBD1; clone size: -; J gene: TRBJ1-5; CDR3 DNA: TGTGCCACCAGTCTCAGGGGGCGCGACCAGCCCCAGCATTTT; CDR3 protein: CATSLRGRDQPQHF
V gene: TRBV3-1; D gene: -; clone size: few; J gene: TRBJ2-1; CDR3 DNA: TGTGCCAGCAGCCAAAGGATAGGGGCAGGGGAGCAGTTCTTC; CDR3 protein: CASSQRIGAGEQFF
V gene: TRBV3-1; D gene: -; clone size: few; J gene: TRBJ2-3; CDR3 DNA: TGTGCCAGCAGAGAGGGAGATACGCAGTATTTT; CDR3 protein: CASREGDTQYF
V gene: TRBV30; D gene: -; clone size: -; J gene: TRBJ2-5; CDR3 DNA: TGTGCCTGGATCTTTCTTCAGACCCAGTACTTC; CDR3 protein: CAWIFLQTQYF